The source of this T cell receptor beta chain is a study of T cell changes during pregnancy in multiple sclerosis. Germline assignment: CDR1 LNHDA and CDR2 SQIVND (reference sequence). Trimming shortened V by 7 bases and J by 2 bases, and 16 bases separated the two germline ends. The CDR3 runs to 15 residues. The table came from immunoSEQ multiplex PCR; TCRdb's copy has only in-frame clones and leaves some out. The sample comprises about 28,000 clones, roughly nine tenths of which are singletons, and roughly 5.2% rests with the top ten. This clone was recorded a few times. The chain combines TRBV19 with TRBJ2-3, with D possibly matching TRBD2 (6 bases). The sample in question was peripheral blood, obtained in the first trimester of pregnancy. This sequence was found in a female donor in good health, enrolled as a control in a pregnancy study. Here the CDR3 reads CASTGIAEDTDTQYF. The CDR3 bases are TGTGCCAGTACCGGAATAGCGGAGGACACAGATACGCAGTATTTT. The variable domain in full, with the rest retrieved from reference TRBV19 and TRBJ2-3, is DGGITQSPKYLFRKEGQNVTLSCEQNLNHDAMYWYRQDPGQGLRLIYYSQIVNDFQKGDIAEGYSVSREKKESFPLTVTSAQKNPTAFYLCASTGIAEDTDTQYFGPGTRLTVL.